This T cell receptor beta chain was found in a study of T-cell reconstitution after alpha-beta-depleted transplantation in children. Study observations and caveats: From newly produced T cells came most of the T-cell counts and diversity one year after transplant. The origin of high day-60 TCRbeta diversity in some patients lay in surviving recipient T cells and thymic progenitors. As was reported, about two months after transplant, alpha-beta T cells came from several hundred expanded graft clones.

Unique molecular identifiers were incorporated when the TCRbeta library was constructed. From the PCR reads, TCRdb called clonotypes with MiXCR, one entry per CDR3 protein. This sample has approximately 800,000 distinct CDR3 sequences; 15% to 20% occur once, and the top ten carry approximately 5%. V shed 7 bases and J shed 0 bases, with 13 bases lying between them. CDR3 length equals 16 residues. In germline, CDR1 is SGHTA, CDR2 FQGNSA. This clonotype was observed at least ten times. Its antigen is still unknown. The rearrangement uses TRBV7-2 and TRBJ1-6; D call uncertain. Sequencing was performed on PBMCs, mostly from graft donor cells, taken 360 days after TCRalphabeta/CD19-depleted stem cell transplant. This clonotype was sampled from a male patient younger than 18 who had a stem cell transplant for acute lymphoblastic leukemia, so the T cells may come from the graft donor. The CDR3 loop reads CASTRWGSSYNSPLHF. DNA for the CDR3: TGTGCCAGCACCAGATGGGGTAGCTCCTATAATTCACCCCTCCACTTT.